These T cell receptor beta chains were read from a single sample in a study of T cells in Graves' hyperthyroidism and ophthalmopathy. TCRdb redid the calling of the multiplex PCR reads with MiXCR, one entry per CDR3 protein. The top ten hold 11% of the sample, which has 300,000 to 400,000 distinct CDR3 sequences, approximately 13% seen once. The material sequenced was blood. These receptor sequences come from a woman in her fifties or sixties with Graves' hyperthyroidism. The CDR3 runs from the conserved cysteine through the conserved F or W. A D gene is named only where the DNA matches it firmly. Expanded clones are given a class, and other clones once, few, many or no size at all.

J gene: TRBJ2-7; CDR3 length: 12; V gene: TRBV20-1; D gene: .; clone size: .; CDR3 protein: CSGGLGNYEQYF; CDR3 DNA: TGCAGTGGCGGTCTGGGTAACTACGAGCAGTACTTC
J gene: TRBJ2-7; CDR3 length: 18; V gene: TRBV14; D gene: TRBD2; clone size: many; CDR3 protein: CASSQGASGRRNSYEQYF; CDR3 DNA: TGTGCCAGCAGCCAAGGAGCTAGCGGGAGGCGAAACTCCTACGAGCAGTACTTC
J gene: TRBJ2-5; CDR3 length: 12; V gene: TRBV20-1; D gene: TRBD1; clone size: many; CDR3 protein: CSATGQEETQYF; CDR3 DNA: TGCAGTGCTACGGGACAGGAAGAGACCCAGTACTTC
J gene: TRBJ1-5; CDR3 length: 13; V gene: TRBV2; D gene: .; clone size: many; CDR3 protein: CASSEALQEAKHF; CDR3 DNA: TGTGCCAGCAGTGAAGCGCTTCAGGAGGCGAAGCATTTT
J gene: TRBJ2-3; CDR3 length: 17; V gene: TRBV28; D gene: TRBD2; clone size: .; CDR3 protein: CASSPPAGVREADTQYF; CDR3 DNA: TGTGCCAGCAGTCCCCCAGCGGGAGTTCGGGAAGCAGATACGCAGTATTTT
J gene: TRBJ1-5; CDR3 length: 12; V gene: TRBV7-8; D gene: .; clone size: many; CDR3 protein: CASSHQDQPQHF; CDR3 DNA: TGTGCCAGCAGTCATCAAGATCAGCCCCAGCATTTT
J gene: TRBJ2-7; CDR3 length: 14; V gene: TRBV6-1; D gene: .; clone size: many; CDR3 protein: CASSYAGRTHEQYF; CDR3 DNA: TGTGCCAGCAGTTATGCGGGAAGGACCCACGAGCAGTACTTC
J gene: TRBJ2-7; CDR3 length: 16; V gene: TRBV27; D gene: TRBD2; clone size: many; CDR3 protein: CASRPGGTSGSLEQYF; CDR3 DNA: TGTGCCAGCAGACCCGGGGGGACTAGCGGGAGCCTTGAGCAGTACTTC
J gene: TRBJ2-7; CDR3 length: 14; V gene: TRBV7-6; D gene: TRBD1; clone size: many; CDR3 protein: CASSLDRHSYEQYF; CDR3 DNA: TGTGCCAGCAGCTTGGACAGGCATTCCTACGAGCAGTACTTC
J gene: TRBJ2-1; CDR3 length: 16; V gene: TRBV18; D gene: TRBD1; clone size: .; CDR3 protein: CASSPPGQGRNNEQFF; CDR3 DNA: TGTGCCAGCTCACCCCCGGGACAGGGAAGGAACAATGAGCAGTTCTTC
J gene: TRBJ1-2; CDR3 length: 14; V gene: TRBV28; D gene: .; clone size: many; CDR3 protein: CASSLSGPTYGYTF; CDR3 DNA: TGTGCCAGCAGTTTATCGGGACCGACCTATGGCTACACCTTC
J gene: TRBJ2-7; CDR3 length: 13; V gene: TRBV19; D gene: .; clone size: .; CDR3 protein: CASSMRESGEQYF; CDR3 DNA: TGTGCCAGTAGTATGAGGGAGTCTGGCGAGCAGTACTTC
J gene: TRBJ1-6; CDR3 length: 16; V gene: TRBV11-2; D gene: TRBD1; clone size: many; CDR3 protein: CASSLTGTTENSPLHF; CDR3 DNA: TGTGCCAGCAGCCTGACAGGGACAACTGAGAATTCACCCCTCCACTTT
J gene: TRBJ1-1; CDR3 length: 15; V gene: TRBV11-2; D gene: TRBD1; clone size: once; CDR3 protein: CASSKGATRDTEAFF; CDR3 DNA: TGTGCCAGCAGCAAGGGGGCGACCCGAGACACTGAAGCTTTCTTT
J gene: TRBJ1-1; CDR3 length: 14; V gene: TRBV12-3/TRBV12-4; D gene: .; clone size: few; CDR3 protein: CASSNQVGGTEAFF; CDR3 DNA: TGTGCCAGCAGTAATCAGGTGGGGGGCACTGAAGCTTTCTTT
J gene: TRBJ2-1; CDR3 length: 16; V gene: TRBV9; D gene: .; clone size: .; CDR3 protein: CASSVDWGSSYNEQFF; CDR3 DNA: TGTGCCAGCAGCGTAGATTGGGGTAGCTCCTACAATGAGCAGTTCTTC
J gene: TRBJ2-2; CDR3 length: 16; V gene: TRBV27; D gene: TRBD2; clone size: .; CDR3 protein: CASSSHTRGSTGELFF; CDR3 DNA: TGTGCCAGCAGTTCGCACACCCGCGGGAGCACCGGGGAGCTGTTTTTT
J gene: TRBJ1-1; CDR3 length: 12; V gene: TRBV20-1; D gene: .; clone size: many; CDR3 protein: CSARQGGTEAFF; CDR3 DNA: TGCAGTGCTAGACAGGGCGGCACTGAAGCTTTCTTT
J gene: TRBJ2-4; CDR3 length: 16; V gene: TRBV11-2; D gene: .; clone size: .; CDR3 protein: CASSLVSVTGRNIQYF; CDR3 DNA: TGTGCCAGCAGCTTAGTTAGCGTTACTGGGAGAAACATTCAGTACTTC
J gene: TRBJ2-1; CDR3 length: 15; V gene: TRBV6-1; D gene: TRBD2; clone size: .; CDR3 protein: CASSLLAGVRNEQFF; CDR3 DNA: TGTGCCAGCAGTCTACTAGCGGGAGTTCGCAATGAGCAGTTCTTC
J gene: TRBJ1-2; CDR3 length: 13; V gene: TRBV29-1; D gene: .; clone size: .; CDR3 protein: CSDRTDLPFGYTF; CDR3 DNA: TGCAGCGACCGGACAGATCTCCCCTTCGGCTACACCTTC
J gene: TRBJ1-5; CDR3 length: 13; V gene: TRBV30; D gene: .; clone size: few; CDR3 protein: CAWRGSSNQPQHF; CDR3 DNA: TGTGCCTGGAGGGGGAGTAGCAATCAGCCCCAGCATTTT
J gene: TRBJ2-7; CDR3 length: 13; V gene: TRBV29-1; D gene: TRBD1; clone size: .; CDR3 protein: CSARTGETYEQYF; CDR3 DNA: TGCAGCGCACGGACAGGGGAGACCTACGAGCAGTACTTC
J gene: TRBJ1-6; CDR3 length: 16; V gene: TRBV30; D gene: TRBD1; clone size: once; CDR3 protein: CAWSVDRGKNNSPLHF; CDR3 DNA: TGTGCCTGGAGTGTGGACAGGGGAAAGAATAACTCACCCCTCCACTTT
J gene: TRBJ2-3; CDR3 length: 14; V gene: TRBV6-1; D gene: TRBD2; clone size: many; CDR3 protein: CASRTSGSQIQQYF; CDR3 DNA: TGTGCCAGCAGAACTAGCGGGAGTCAGATACAGCAGTATTTT
J gene: TRBJ1-2; CDR3 length: 14; V gene: TRBV19; D gene: .; clone size: few; CDR3 protein: CASNPSRARDGYTF; CDR3 DNA: TGTGCCAGTAATCCCTCTAGGGCGCGAGATGGCTACACCTTC
J gene: TRBJ1-1; CDR3 length: 12; V gene: TRBV20-1; D gene: .; clone size: many; CDR3 protein: CSAARGEGEAFF; CDR3 DNA: TGCAGTGCCGCCCGGGGAGAGGGTGAAGCTTTCTTT
J gene: TRBJ2-5; CDR3 length: 13; V gene: TRBV4-1; D gene: .; clone size: few; CDR3 protein: CASSPQGWETQYF; CDR3 DNA: TGCGCCAGCAGCCCCCAGGGTTGGGAGACCCAGTACTTC
J gene: TRBJ1-1; CDR3 length: 14; V gene: TRBV29-1; D gene: .; clone size: few; CDR3 protein: CSGILGAPNTEAFF; CDR3 DNA: TGCAGCGGAATCCTTGGGGCACCGAACACTGAAGCTTTCTTT
J gene: TRBJ1-6; CDR3 length: 14; V gene: TRBV27; D gene: TRBD1; clone size: .; CDR3 protein: CAAGGSSYNSPLHF; CDR3 DNA: TGTGCCGCAGGGGGCTCGTCCTATAATTCACCCCTCCACTTT
J gene: TRBJ2-7; CDR3 length: 14; V gene: TRBV7-9; D gene: .; clone size: .; CDR3 protein: CASTRDAGLYEQYF; CDR3 DNA: TGTGCCAGCACCCGTGACGCGGGGTTATACGAGCAGTACTTC
J gene: TRBJ2-4; CDR3 length: 14; V gene: TRBV5-1; D gene: .; clone size: many; CDR3 protein: CASSPGVSPGIQYF; CDR3 DNA: TGCGCCAGCAGCCCGGGAGTTTCACCTGGCATTCAGTACTTC